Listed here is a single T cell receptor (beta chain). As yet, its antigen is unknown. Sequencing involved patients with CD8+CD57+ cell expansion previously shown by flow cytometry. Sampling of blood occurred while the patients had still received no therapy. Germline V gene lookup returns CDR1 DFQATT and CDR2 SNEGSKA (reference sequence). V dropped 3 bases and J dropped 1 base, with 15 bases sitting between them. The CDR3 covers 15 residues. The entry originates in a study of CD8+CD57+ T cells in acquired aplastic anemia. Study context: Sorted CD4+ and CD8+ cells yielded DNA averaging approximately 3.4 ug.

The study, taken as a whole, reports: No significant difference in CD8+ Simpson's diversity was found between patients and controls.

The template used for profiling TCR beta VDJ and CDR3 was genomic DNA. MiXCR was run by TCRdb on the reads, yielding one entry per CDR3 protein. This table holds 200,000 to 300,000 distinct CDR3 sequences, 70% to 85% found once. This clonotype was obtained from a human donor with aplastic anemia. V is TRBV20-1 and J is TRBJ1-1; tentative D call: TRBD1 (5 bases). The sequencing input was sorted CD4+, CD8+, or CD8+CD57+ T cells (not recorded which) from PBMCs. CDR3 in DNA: TGCAGTGCTAGTGACAGAGGCAACAAGAACACTGAAGCTTTCTTT. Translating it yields CSASDRGNKNTEAFF.